This TCR beta chain was observed in a study of human T cells and chemical hapten exposure. Study as a whole: There were per-sample TCR yield variations, arising mainly from small pooled library volume differences. Overall study findings and caveats: No shift was seen in TCRs above 1 in 1000 frequency with DPC sensitization.

Total RNA was extracted from unfractionated whole blood. This clonotype was seen a few times. Its antigen is still unknown. V was trimmed by 2 bases and J by 5 bases, leaving 7 bases between them. The CDR3 is made up of 13 amino acids. Per the authors' pipeline: A typical sample had some 95,000 TCRs, with roughly 20,000 to 700,000 overall. TCRdb reprocessed the 5' RACE reads with MiXCR, giving one entry per CDR3 protein. The V and J calls and clone size are TCRdb's, not the authors'. The table records tens of thousands of distinct CDR3 sequences, approximately 8% of them present only once. This receptor was obtained from a male donor in good health. The chain recombines TRBV12-3 or TRBV12-4 with TRBJ1-5; D call uncertain. The DNA of the CDR3 is TGTGCCAGCAGTTTACTTTTAGATCAGCCCCAGCATTTT. Amino acid sequence: CASSLLLDQPQHF.